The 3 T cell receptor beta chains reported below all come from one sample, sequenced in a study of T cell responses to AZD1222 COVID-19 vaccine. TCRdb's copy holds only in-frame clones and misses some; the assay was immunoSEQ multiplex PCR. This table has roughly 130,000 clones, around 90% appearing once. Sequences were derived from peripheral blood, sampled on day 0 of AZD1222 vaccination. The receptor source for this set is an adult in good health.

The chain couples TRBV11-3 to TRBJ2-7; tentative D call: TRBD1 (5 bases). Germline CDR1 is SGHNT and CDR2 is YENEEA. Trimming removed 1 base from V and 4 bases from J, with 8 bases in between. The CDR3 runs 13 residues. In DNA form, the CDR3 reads TGTGCCAGCAGCTTAGGGGGCAGATACGAGCAGTACTTC. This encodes CASSLGGRYEQYF.

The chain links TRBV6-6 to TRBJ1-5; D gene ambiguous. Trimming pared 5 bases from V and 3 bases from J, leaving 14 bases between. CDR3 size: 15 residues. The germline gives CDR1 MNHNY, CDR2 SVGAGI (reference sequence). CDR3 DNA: TGTGCCAGCAGTCCCCGTTCAGCCAACAATCAGCCCCAGCATTTT. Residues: CASSPRSANNQPQHF.

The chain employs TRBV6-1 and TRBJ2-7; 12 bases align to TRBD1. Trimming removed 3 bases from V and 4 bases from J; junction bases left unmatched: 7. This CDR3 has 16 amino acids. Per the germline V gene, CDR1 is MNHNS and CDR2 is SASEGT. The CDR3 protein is CASSDLGDRGPYEQYF. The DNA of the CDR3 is TGTGCCAGCAGTGATTTAGGGGACAGGGGGCCGTACGAGCAGTACTTC.